The rows below give T cell receptor beta chains drawn from one sample of a study of cytomegalovirus exposure and HLA in healthy donors. Clones were sequenced by immunoSEQ multiplex PCR, and TCRdb holds only the in-frame ones, with some missing. Of some 150,000 clones in the sample, about 70% were seen once. The specimen sequenced was PBMCs. These receptors all come from a man aged 18 to 30 in good health and CMV-seronegative. Each CDR3 is given with its conserved first and last residue. The D gene is left open where the match is weak. Expanded clones are given a class, and other clones once, few, many or no size at all.

v_call	j_call	clone_size	d_call	cdr3_nt	cdr3_aa
TRBV27	TRBJ1-3	.	.	TGTGCCAGCAGTTTATCGTGGAGGTCTGGAAACACCATATATTTT	CASSLSWRSGNTIYF
TRBV6-4	TRBJ2-5	.	.	TGTGCCAGCAGTGACTTCAGGGGGGACGAGACCCAGTACTTC	CASSDFRGDETQYF
TRBV28	TRBJ2-3	.	TRBD2	TGTGCCAGCCGCGGGACTAGCGGGTTATACACAGATACGCAGTATTTT	CASRGTSGLYTDTQYF
TRBV7-8	TRBJ1-2	.	.	TGTGCCAGCAGCCCCCGTCTGGCAGGGGCCAGCTATGGCTACACCTTC	CASSPRLAGASYGYTF
TRBV12-5	TRBJ2-3	.	.	TGTGCTAGTGGTCCCGACCCTCTTAGGGGGAAAGATACGCAGTATTTT	CASGPDPLRGKDTQYF
TRBV7-8	TRBJ2-2	.	TRBD2	TGTGCCAGCAGCCTAATAGCGGGACTCACCGGGGAGCTGTTTTTT	CASSLIAGLTGELFF
TRBV19	TRBJ1-1	few	.	TGTGCCACCCTCAGCGTTGGGAGGAGGACTGAAGCTTTCTTT	CATLSVGRRTEAFF
TRBV29-1	TRBJ1-1	.	TRBD1	TGCAGCGTAGGGGGACAGGAGTTTAACAAAGCTTTATTT	CSVGGQEFNKALF
TRBV28	TRBJ1-2	.	.	TGTGCCAGCAGTTTAACAGGTCAGGCTAACTATGGCTACACCTTC	CASSLTGQANYGYTF
TRBV19	TRBJ1-2	.	.	TGTGCCACCGCTCCGGGGTTGGACTATGGCTACACCTTC	CATAPGLDYGYTF
TRBV6-1	TRBJ2-1	.	TRBD2	TGTGCCAGCAGTGAAATGTTAGCGGGGGGGCCTAATGAGCAGTTCTTC	CASSEMLAGGPNEQFF
TRBV5-1	TRBJ1-1	.	TRBD1	TGCGCCAGCAGCCCAAGACAGGGAACCTATGAAGCTTTCTTT	CASSPRQGTYEAFF
TRBV29-1	TRBJ2-1	.	TRBD1	TGCAGCGTTGAAGTTGACAGGGTGTGGGAGCAGTTCTTC	CSVEVDRVWEQFF
TRBV2	TRBJ2-3	.	TRBD2	TGTGCCAGCAGGGGGGGGATGAGCACAGATACGCAGTATTTT	CASRGGMSTDTQYF
TRBV2	TRBJ2-7	.	TRBD1	TGTGCCAGCAGCGTCGGGACAGGGGGAACCTACGAGCAGTACTTC	CASSVGTGGTYEQYF
TRBV4-1	TRBJ2-3	.	.	TGCGCCAGCAGCCAAGCGATCGCTCGGGGGGATACGCAGTATTTT	CASSQAIARGDTQYF
TRBV10-1	TRBJ2-5	once	.	TGCGCCAGCAGTGAGACAGTACAGACGACCCAGTACTTC	CASSETVQTTQYF
TRBV27	TRBJ2-7	.	TRBD2	TGTGCCAGCAGTTTAGCTAGCGGGGACTTCTACGAGCAGTACTTC	CASSLASGDFYEQYF
TRBV15	TRBJ2-5	.	TRBD1	TGTGCCACCAGCACCCGGGACAGGGTAAGCCGAGAGACCCAGTACTTC	CATSTRDRVSRETQYF
TRBV13	TRBJ1-6	few	TRBD1	TGTGCCAGCAGCTTTAGGGGGCTCTATATCAATTCACCCCTCCACTTT	CASSFRGLYINSPLHF
TRBV5-1	TRBJ1-5	.	.	TGCGCCAGCAGCTTCAGTAGCAATCAGCCCCAGCATTTT	CASSFSSNQPQHF
TRBV11-2	TRBJ1-3	.	.	TGTGCCAGCAGCTTTCAGGGAAATCCTGGAAACACCATATATTTT	CASSFQGNPGNTIYF
TRBV6-5	TRBJ2-7	once	TRBD1	TGTGCCAGCAGCCGGGACAGGGTATCCTACGAGCAGTACTTC	CASSRDRVSYEQYF
TRBV6-1	TRBJ1-5	few	.	TGTGCCAGCATGAGGGGGTTCCTCAGCAATCAGCCCCAGCATTTT	CASMRGFLSNQPQHF
TRBV11-2	TRBJ2-3	once	TRBD2	TGTGCCAGCAGCCGTCAGCCGGCGGGAGGGGGAGATACGCAGTATTTT	CASSRQPAGGGDTQYF
TRBV6-1	TRBJ2-7	.	.	TGTGCCAGCAGTGAAAGAGACTACGAGCAGTACTTC	CASSERDYEQYF
TRBV2	TRBJ2-7	.	TRBD1	TGTGCCAGCAGTCCAGGGGGCTGGCAAAACGAGCAGTACTTC	CASSPGGWQNEQYF
TRBV5-1	TRBJ1-1	.	.	TGCGCCAGCAGCTTGTGGCAGGCGACGAACTCTGAAGCTTTCTTT	CASSLWQATNSEAFF
TRBV19	TRBJ1-3	.	.	TGTGCCAGTATTCACGACAGTGCGGGATTCTCTGGAAACACCATATATTTT	CASIHDSAGFSGNTIYF
TRBV28	TRBJ2-7	.	.	TGTGCCAGCAAAGCCGGTAGCCGATATAGCTCCTACGAGCAGTACTTC	CASKAGSRYSSYEQYF
TRBV27	TRBJ2-7	.	.	TGTGCCAGCAGTTCCTCGCCCCAGGGCACCTACGAGCAGTACTTC	CASSSSPQGTYEQYF
TRBV18	TRBJ2-3	.	.	TGTGCCAGCTCACCACGCAGGGATGATACGCAGTATTTT	CASSPRRDDTQYF
TRBV7-8	TRBJ1-4	.	.	TGTGCCAGCAGGAGGGGTACGGTGCGCGGGGAGGAAAAACTGTTTTTT	CASRRGTVRGEEKLFF
TRBV30	TRBJ2-1	.	TRBD1	TGTGCCTGGGCCCGGGACAGGGTGTCCTACAATGAGCAGTTCTTC	CAWARDRVSYNEQFF
TRBV6-4	TRBJ2-1	.	.	TGTGCCAGCAGTCCAAGACAGCCGAGCTCCTACAATGAGCAGTTCTTC	CASSPRQPSSYNEQFF
TRBV14	TRBJ2-1	.	TRBD1	TGTGCTAGCAGCCAAGGCGGGGGACAGGGGGTCCCACTATCCTACAATGAGCAGTTCTTC	CASSQGGGQGVPLSYNEQFF